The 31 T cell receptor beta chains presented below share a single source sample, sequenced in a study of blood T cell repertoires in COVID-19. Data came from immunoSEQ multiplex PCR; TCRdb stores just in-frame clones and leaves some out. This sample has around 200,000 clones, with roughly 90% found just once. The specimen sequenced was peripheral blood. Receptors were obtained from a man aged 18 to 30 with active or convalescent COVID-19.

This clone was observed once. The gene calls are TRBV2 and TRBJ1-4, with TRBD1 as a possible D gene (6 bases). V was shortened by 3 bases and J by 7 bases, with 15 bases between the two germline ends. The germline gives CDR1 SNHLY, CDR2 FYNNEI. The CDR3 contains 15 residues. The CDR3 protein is CASSDGGGVREKLFF. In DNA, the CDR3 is TGTGCCAGCAGTGATGGGGGGGGCGTTCGTGAAAAACTGTTTTTT.

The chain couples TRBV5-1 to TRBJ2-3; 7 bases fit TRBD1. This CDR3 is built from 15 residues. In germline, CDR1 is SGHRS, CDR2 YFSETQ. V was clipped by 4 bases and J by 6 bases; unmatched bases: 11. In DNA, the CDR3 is TGCGCCAGCAGCCTCGACAGGGAGATAGGGGATACGCAGTATTTT. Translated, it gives CASSLDREIGDTQYF.

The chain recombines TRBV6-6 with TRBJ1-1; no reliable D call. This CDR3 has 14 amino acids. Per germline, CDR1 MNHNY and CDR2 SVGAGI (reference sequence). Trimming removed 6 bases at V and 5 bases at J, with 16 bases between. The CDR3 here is CASRGQGRETEAFF. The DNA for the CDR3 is TGTGCCAGCAGAGGGCAAGGGAGGGAGACTGAAGCTTTCTTT.

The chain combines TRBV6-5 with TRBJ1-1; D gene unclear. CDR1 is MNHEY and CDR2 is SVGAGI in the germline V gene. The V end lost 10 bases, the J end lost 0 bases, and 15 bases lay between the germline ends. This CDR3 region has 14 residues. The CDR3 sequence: CAINLAQLNTEAFF. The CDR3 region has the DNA TGTGCCATCAACCTGGCACAGTTGAACACTGAAGCTTTCTTT.

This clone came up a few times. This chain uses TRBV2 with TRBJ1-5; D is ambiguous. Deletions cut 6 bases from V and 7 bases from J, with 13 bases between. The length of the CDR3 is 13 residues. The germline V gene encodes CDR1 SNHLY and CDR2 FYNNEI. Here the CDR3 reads CASREINQQPQHF. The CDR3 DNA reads TGTGCCAGCAGGGAAATAAATCAGCAGCCCCAGCATTTT.

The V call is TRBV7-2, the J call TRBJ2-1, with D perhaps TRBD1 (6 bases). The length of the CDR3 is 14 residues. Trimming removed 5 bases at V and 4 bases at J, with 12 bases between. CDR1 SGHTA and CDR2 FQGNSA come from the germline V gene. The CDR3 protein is CASSPRDTYNEQFF. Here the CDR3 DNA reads TGTGCCAGCAGCCCACGGGACACTTACAATGAGCAGTTCTTC.

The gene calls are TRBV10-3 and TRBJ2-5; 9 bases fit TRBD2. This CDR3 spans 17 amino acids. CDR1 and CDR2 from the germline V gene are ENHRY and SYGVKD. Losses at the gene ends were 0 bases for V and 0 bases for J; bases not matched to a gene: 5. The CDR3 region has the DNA TGTGCCATCAGTGAGTCATCGGCTAGCGGGGACCAAGAGACCCAGTACTTC. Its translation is CAISESSASGDQETQYF.

CDR3 nucleotide sequence: TGTGCCAGCAGCTCTCTAGCGCCATTCACAGATACGCAGTATTTT. It yields the protein CASSSLAPFTDTQYF. The chain links TRBV7-2 to TRBJ2-3; weak D call: TRBD2 (6 bases). V gave up 4 bases and J gave up 2 bases, with 13 bases separating them. Germline V CDR1 and CDR2: SGHTA, FQGNSA. The CDR3 length is 15 residues.

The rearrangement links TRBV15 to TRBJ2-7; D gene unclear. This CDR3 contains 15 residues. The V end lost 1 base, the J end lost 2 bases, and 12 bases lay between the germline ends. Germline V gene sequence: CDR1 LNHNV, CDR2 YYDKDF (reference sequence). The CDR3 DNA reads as TGTGCCACCAGCAGAGGACCTACGGCGGCCTACGAGCAGTACTTC. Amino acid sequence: CATSRGPTAAYEQYF. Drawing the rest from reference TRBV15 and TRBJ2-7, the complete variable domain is DAMVIQNPRYQVTQFGKPVTLSCSQTLNHNVMYWYQQKSSQAPKLLFHYYDKDFNNEADTPDNFQSRRPNTSFCFLDIRSPGLGDTAMYLCATSRGPTAAYEQYFGPGTRLTVT.

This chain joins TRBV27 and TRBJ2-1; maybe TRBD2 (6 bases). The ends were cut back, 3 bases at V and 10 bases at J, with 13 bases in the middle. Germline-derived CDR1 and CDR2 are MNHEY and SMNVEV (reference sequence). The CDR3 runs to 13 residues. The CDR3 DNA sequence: TGTGCCAGCAGTTTCGGCGGGGTTGGGGAGCAGTTCTTC. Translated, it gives CASSFGGVGEQFF.

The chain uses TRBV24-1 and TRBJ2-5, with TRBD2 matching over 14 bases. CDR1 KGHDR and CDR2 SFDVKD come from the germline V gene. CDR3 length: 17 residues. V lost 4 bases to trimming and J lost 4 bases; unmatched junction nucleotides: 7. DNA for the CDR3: TGTGCCACCAGTGAACCGACTAGCGGGGGGGCCGGAGAGACCCAGTACTTC. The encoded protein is CATSEPTSGGAGETQYF.

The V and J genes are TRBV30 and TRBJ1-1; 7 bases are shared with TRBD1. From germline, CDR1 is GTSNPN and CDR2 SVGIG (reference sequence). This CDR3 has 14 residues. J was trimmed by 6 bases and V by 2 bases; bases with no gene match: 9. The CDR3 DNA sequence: TGTGCCTGGAGTATAGGATGGACAGGCTCTGAAGCTTTCTTT. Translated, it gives CAWSIGWTGSEAFF. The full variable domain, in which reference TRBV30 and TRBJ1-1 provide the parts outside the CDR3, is SQTIHQWPATLVQPVGSPLSLECTVEGTSNPNLYWYRQAAGRGLQLLFYSVGIGQISSEVPQNLSASRPQDRQFILSSKKLLLSDSGFYLCAWSIGWTGSEAFFGQGTRLTVV.

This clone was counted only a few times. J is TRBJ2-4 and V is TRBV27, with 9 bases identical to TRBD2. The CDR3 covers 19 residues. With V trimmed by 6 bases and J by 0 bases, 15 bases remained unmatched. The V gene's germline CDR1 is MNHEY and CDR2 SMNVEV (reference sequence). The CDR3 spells CASRTRGGRASGAKNIQYF. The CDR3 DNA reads TGTGCCAGCAGAACGCGGGGCGGGAGGGCCTCGGGAGCCAAAAACATTCAGTACTTC.

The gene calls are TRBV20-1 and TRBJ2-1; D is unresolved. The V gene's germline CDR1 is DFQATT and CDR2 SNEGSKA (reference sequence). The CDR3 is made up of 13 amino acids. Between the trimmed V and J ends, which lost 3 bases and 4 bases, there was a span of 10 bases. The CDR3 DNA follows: TGCAGTGCTAGTCTGGCAGATTACAATGAGCAGTTCTTC. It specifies CSASLADYNEQFF.

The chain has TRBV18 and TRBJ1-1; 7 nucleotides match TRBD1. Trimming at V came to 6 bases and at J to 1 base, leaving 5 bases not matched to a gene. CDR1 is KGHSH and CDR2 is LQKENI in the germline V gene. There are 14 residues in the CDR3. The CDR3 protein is CASSLGTANTEAFF. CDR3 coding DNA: TGTGCCAGCTCCCTAGGGACAGCGAACACTGAAGCTTTCTTT.

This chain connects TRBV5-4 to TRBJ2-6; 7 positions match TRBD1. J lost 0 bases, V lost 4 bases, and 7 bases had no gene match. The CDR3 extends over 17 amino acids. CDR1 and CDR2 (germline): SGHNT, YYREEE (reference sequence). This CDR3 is CASSNGQVYSGANVLTF. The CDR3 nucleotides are TGTGCCAGCAGCAACGGACAGGTGTACTCTGGGGCCAACGTCCTGACTTTC.

CDR3 sequence (DNA): TGTGCCAGCAGGTCAAACACTGAAGCTTTCTTT. Translating it yields CASRSNTEAFF. The chain uses TRBV7-9 and TRBJ1-1; no firm D call. The CDR3 loop spans 11 amino acids. The germline V gene encodes CDR1 SEHNR and CDR2 FQNEAQ (reference sequence). V was cut by 6 bases and J by 2 bases, with 4 bases left in between.

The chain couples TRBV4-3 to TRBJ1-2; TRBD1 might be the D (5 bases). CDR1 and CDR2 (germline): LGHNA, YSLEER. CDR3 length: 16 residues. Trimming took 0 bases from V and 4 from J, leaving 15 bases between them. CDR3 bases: TGCGCCAGCAGCCAAGATGTTGGCAGGGCGGCCTATGGCTACACCTTC. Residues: CASSQDVGRAAYGYTF.

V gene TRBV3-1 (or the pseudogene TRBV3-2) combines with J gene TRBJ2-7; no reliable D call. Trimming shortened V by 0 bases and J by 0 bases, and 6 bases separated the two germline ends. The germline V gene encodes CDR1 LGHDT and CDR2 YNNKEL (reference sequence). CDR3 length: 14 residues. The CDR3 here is CASSQEIGSYEQYF. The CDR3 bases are TGTGCCAGCAGCCAAGAGATCGGCTCCTACGAGCAGTACTTC.

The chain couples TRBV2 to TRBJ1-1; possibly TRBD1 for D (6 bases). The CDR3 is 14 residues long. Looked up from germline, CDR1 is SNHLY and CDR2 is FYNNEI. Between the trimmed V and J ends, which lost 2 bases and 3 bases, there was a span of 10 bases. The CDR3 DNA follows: TGTGCCAGCAGTGAATGGGCAGGGGACACTGAAGCTTTCTTT. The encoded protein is CASSEWAGDTEAFF.

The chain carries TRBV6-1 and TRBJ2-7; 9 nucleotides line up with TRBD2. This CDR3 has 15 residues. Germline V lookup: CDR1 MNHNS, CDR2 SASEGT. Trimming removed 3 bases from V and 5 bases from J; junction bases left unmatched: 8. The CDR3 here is CASSEQSGGFNEQYF. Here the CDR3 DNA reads TGTGCCAGCAGTGAGCAGAGCGGGGGGTTCAACGAGCAGTACTTC.

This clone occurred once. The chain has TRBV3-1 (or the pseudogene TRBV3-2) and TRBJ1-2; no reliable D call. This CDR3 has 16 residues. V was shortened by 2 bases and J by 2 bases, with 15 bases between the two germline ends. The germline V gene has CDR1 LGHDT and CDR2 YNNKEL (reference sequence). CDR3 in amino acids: CASSQYPSALNYGYTF. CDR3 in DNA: TGTGCCAGCAGCCAATATCCGTCAGCGCTCAACTATGGCTACACCTTC.

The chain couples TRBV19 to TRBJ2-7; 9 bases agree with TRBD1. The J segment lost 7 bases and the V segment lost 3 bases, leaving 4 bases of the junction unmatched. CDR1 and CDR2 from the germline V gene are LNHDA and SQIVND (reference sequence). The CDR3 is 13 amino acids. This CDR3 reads CASSMGTGTEQYF. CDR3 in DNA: TGTGCCAGTAGTATGGGGACAGGGACGGAGCAGTACTTC.

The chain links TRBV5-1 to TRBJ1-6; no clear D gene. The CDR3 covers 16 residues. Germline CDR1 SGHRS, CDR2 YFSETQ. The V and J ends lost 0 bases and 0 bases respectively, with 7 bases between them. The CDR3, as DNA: TGCGCCAGCAGCTTGGAAAGAGGCTCCTATAATTCACCCCTCCACTTT. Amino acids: CASSLERGSYNSPLHF.

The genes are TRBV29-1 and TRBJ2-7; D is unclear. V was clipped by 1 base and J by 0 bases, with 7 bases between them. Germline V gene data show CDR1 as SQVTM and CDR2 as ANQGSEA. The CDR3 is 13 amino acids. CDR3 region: CSVEGQSSYEQYF. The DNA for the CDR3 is TGCAGCGTTGAAGGGCAGTCCTCCTACGAGCAGTACTTC.

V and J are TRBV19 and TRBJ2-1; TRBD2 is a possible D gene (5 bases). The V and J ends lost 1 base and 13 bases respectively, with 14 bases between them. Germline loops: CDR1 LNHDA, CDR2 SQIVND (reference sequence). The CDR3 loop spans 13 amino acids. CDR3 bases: TGTGCCAGTAGTATAGCTGGGAGCGATCTTCAGTTCTTC. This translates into CASSIAGSDLQFF. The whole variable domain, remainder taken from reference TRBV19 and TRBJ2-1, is DGGITQSPKYLFRKEGQNVTLSCEQNLNHDAMYWYRQDPGQGLRLIYYSQIVNDFQKGDIAEGYSVSREKKESFPLTVTSAQKNPTAFYLCASSIAGSDLQFFGPGTRLTVL.

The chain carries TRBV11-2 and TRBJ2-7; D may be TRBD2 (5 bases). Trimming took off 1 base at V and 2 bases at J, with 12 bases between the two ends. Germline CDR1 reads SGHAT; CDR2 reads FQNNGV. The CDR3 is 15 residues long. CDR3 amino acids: CASSLGQGSTYEQYF. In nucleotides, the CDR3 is TGTGCCAGCAGCTTAGGACAAGGGAGTACCTACGAGCAGTACTTC.

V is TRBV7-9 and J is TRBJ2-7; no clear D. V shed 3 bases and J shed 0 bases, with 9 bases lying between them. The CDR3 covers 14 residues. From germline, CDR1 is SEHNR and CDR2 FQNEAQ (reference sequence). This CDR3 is CASSFGESSYEQYF. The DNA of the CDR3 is TGTGCCAGCAGCTTCGGTGAAAGCTCCTACGAGCAGTACTTC. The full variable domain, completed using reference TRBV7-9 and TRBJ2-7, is DTGVSQNPRHKITKRGQNVTFRCDPISEHNRLYWYRQTLGQGPEFLTYFQNEAQLEKSRLLSDRFSAERPKGSFSTLEIQRTEQGDSAMYLCASSFGESSYEQYFGPGTRLTVT.

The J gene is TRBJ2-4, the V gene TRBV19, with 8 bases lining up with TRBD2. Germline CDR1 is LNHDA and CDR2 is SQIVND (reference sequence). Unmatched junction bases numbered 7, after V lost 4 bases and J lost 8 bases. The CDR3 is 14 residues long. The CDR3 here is CASSTGLVGHIQYF. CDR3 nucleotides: TGTGCCAGTAGTACGGGACTAGTAGGCCACATTCAGTACTTC.

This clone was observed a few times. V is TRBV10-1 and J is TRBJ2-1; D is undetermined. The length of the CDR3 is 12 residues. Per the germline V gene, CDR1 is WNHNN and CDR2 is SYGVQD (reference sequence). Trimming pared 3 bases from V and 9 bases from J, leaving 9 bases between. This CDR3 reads CASSDGFGEQFF. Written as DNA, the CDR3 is TGCGCCAGCAGTGACGGTTTCGGTGAGCAGTTCTTC.

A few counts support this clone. CDR3 residues: CASSLWEMNTEAFF. Here the CDR3 DNA reads TGTGCCAGCAGCTTATGGGAGATGAACACTGAAGCTTTCTTT. The V and J genes are TRBV7-6 and TRBJ1-1; no clear D gene. The CDR3 spans 14 residues. V lost 2 bases and J lost 0, with 7 bases in between. The germline CDR1 and CDR2 sequences are SGHVS and FNYEAQ.